This T cell receptor beta chain was sequenced in a study of T cell responses to AZD1222 COVID-19 vaccine. Whole-study results and caveats: The study found Spike-specific TCR breadth and depth rose after two AZD1222 doses. Only 5 or 6 people who got AZD1222 tested seropositive at baseline. The peak T cell response came first, and repertoires were sampled only after it. Clonal diversity may have been underestimated in mostly white British donors.

Of note for this clone: Its antigen is not known.

The protocol was immunoSEQ multiplex PCR, while the TCRdb copy is restricted to in-frame clones and leaves out a portion. The sample has about 140,000 clones, approximately 91% seen once; the top ten hold about 5.4%. This CDR3 is 17 amino acids long. V gave up 9 bases and J gave up 4 bases, with 25 bases separating them. Germline V gives CDR1 KGHDR, CDR2 SFDVKD. Sequencing was performed on peripheral blood, taken 28 days after the second dose of the MenACWY control vaccine. The sequence was obtained from an adult who received the MenACWY meningococcal vaccine as a control. This rearrangement joins TRBV24-1 to TRBJ2-3; possibly TRBD2 for D (7 bases). CDR3 nucleotide sequence: TGTGCCACCGGAGGGGGAGGGGAAGGAGGAAATGCAGATACGCAGTATTTT. It encodes CATGGGGEGGNADTQYF.